The next 28 T cell receptor beta chains were all read from a single sample in a study of cytomegalovirus exposure and HLA in healthy donors. Method: immunoSEQ multiplex PCR; TCRdb's copy keeps in-frame clones and lacks some. This sample yields 200,000 to 250,000 clones, of which around nine tenths are seen a single time; more than 1.5% belongs to the top ten. What was sequenced was PBMCs. The receptor set was obtained from a woman aged 18-35 years in good health and CMV-seropositive.

V is TRBV28 and J is TRBJ2-7, with 9 bases fitting TRBD1. This CDR3 region has 15 residues. Germline lookup yields CDR1 MDHEN and CDR2 SYDVKM. Germline trimming cut 5 bases from V and 0 bases from J; bases unmatched to any gene: 5. The CDR3 DNA is TGTGCCAGCAGTGGAGGACAGGGGAGCTCCTACGAGCAGTACTTC. Encoded protein: CASSGGQGSSYEQYF.

This clone was detected only once. This chain uses TRBV19 with TRBJ2-7; a possible D gene is TRBD1 (6 bases). V lost 7 bases to trimming and J lost 6 bases, with 16 bases between them. Germline CDR1 and CDR2: LNHDA and SQIVND (reference sequence). The CDR3 has 13 residues. The CDR3 DNA sequence: TGTGCCAGTACCCCAGGGGTAGGCGGCGAGCAGTACTTC. This translates into CASTPGVGGEQYF.

The V and J genes are TRBV2 and TRBJ2-7; 7 bases are a match to TRBD1. Germline CDR1 and CDR2: SNHLY and FYNNEI. The CDR3 runs 14 residues. V gave up 9 bases and J gave up 0 bases; unmatched junction bases: 8. CDR3 protein: CASLRTGNSYEQYF. The CDR3 DNA reads TGTGCCAGTCTCCGGACAGGTAACTCCTACGAGCAGTACTTC.

The chain employs TRBV5-1 and TRBJ1-5; TRBD1 aligns across 7 bases. Germline V gives CDR1 SGHRS, CDR2 YFSETQ. CDR3 size: 14 residues. V lost 4 bases, J lost 0 bases, and 1 base stayed unmatched. CDR3 protein: CASSRTGSNQPQHF. CDR3 sequence (DNA): TGCGCCAGCAGCCGGACAGGTAGCAATCAGCCCCAGCATTTT.

The chain has TRBV28 and TRBJ1-5; 8 positions agree with TRBD1. V lost 4 bases, J lost 0 bases, and 8 bases stayed unmatched. The CDR3 loop spans 17 amino acids. The germline CDR1 and CDR2 sequences are MDHEN and SYDVKM. The CDR3 nucleotides read TGTGCCAGCAGTTCCAGGACAGGGTACTATAGCAATCAGCCCCAGCATTTT. It yields the protein CASSSRTGYYSNQPQHF.

The V and J genes are TRBV7-2 and TRBJ1-5; 7 bases are shared with TRBD1. Unmatched junction bases numbered 7, after V lost 5 bases and J lost 6 bases. The CDR3 covers 14 residues. Per germline, CDR1 SGHTA and CDR2 FQGNSA. This CDR3 reads CASSNRQGVQPQHF. For the CDR3, the DNA is TGTGCCAGCAGCAACCGACAGGGAGTTCAGCCCCAGCATTTT.

This clone was observed a handful of times. J is TRBJ1-4 and V is TRBV7-9, with a weak D call TRBD1 (6 bases). Between the trimmed V and J ends, which lost 6 bases and 5 bases, there was a span of 10 bases. CDR3 size: 13 residues. The germline CDR1 and CDR2 sequences are SEHNR and FQNEAQ (reference sequence). The CDR3 DNA reads TGTGCCAGCAGTCGACAGGAGAATGAAAAACTGTTTTTT. Its translation is CASSRQENEKLFF.

V is TRBV6-1 and J is TRBJ1-1; tentatively, D is TRBD1 (6 bases). V was pared by 6 bases and J by 8 bases, with 22 bases between. The germline V gene encodes CDR1 MNHNS and CDR2 SASEGT. The CDR3 length is 15 residues. The CDR3 nucleotides are TGTGCCAGCAGCGCCATTGCGGGCAGGGGAAGAGAAGCTTTCTTT. It specifies CASSAIAGRGREAFF.

The chain links TRBV18 to TRBJ1-2, with D maybe TRBD1 (5 bases). Germline CDR1 KGHSH, CDR2 LQKENI. The V end lost 1 base, the J end lost 6 bases, and 9 bases lay between the germline ends. This CDR3 comprises 13 residues. CDR3 sequence (DNA): TGTGCCAGCTCACCACGCAGGGAAAATGGCTACACCTTC. It codes for CASSPRRENGYTF.

This clone appeared once. The rearrangement links TRBV28 to TRBJ2-2, with TRBD1 matching over 9 bases. This CDR3 has 16 amino acids. CDR1 is MDHEN, CDR2 SYDVKM, per germline. The J segment lost 5 bases and the V segment lost 4 bases, leaving 8 bases of the junction unmatched. The CDR3 DNA reads TGTGCCAGCAGTTCCTTTACAGGGGGCAGGACCGGGGAGCTGTTTTTT. The encoded protein is CASSSFTGGRTGELFF.

J is TRBJ1-4 and V is TRBV19, with D maybe TRBD1 (6 bases). The CDR3 is made up of 15 amino acids. Trimming cost V 6 bases and J 5 bases, with 16 bases left between them. The germline gives CDR1 LNHDA, CDR2 SQIVND (reference sequence). Here the CDR3 DNA reads TGTGCCAGTAGCCCCTCGACAGGTCTCAATGAAAAACTGTTTTTT. Translating gives CASSPSTGLNEKLFF.

This clone is a singleton in its sample. This rearrangement joins TRBV25-1 to TRBJ2-7; tentatively, D is TRBD1 (7 bases). The CDR3 sequence is 17 residues long. The V end lost 2 bases, the J end lost 4 bases, and 21 bases lay between the germline ends. CDR1 is MGHDK, CDR2 SYGVNS, per germline. CDR3 sequence (DNA): TGTGCCAGCAGTGAAATAGAGGAATGGCAGGGGGGATACGAGCAGTACTTC. Encoded protein: CASSEIEEWQGGYEQYF.

The gene calls are TRBV11-3 and TRBJ2-1; D not resolved. This CDR3 is 13 amino acids long. Germline assignment: CDR1 SGHNT and CDR2 YENEEA. The V and J ends lost 2 bases and 3 bases respectively, with 5 bases between them. CDR3 amino acids: CASSLLNYNEQFF. For the CDR3, the DNA is TGTGCCAGCAGCTTACTTAACTACAATGAGCAGTTCTTC.

This clone was seen once. The chain uses TRBV4-1 and TRBJ2-1; 8 positions agree with TRBD2. The CDR3 is 15 residues long. V lost 0 bases and J lost 5; bases outside the gene matches: 3. Germline lookup yields CDR1 MGHRA and CDR2 YSYEKL. CDR3 loop: CASSQEKAGDNEQFF. In DNA, the CDR3 is TGCGCCAGCAGCCAAGAGAAAGCGGGAGACAATGAGCAGTTCTTC.

The CDR3 spells CASSLGQGIYEQYF. The CDR3 DNA sequence: TGTGCCAGCAGTTTAGGGCAGGGGATCTACGAGCAGTACTTC. The genes are TRBV27 and TRBJ2-7; D is possibly TRBD1 (6 bases). Looked up from germline, CDR1 is MNHEY and CDR2 is SMNVEV (reference sequence). The CDR3 contains 14 residues. The V end lost 2 bases, the J end lost 3 bases, and 11 bases lay between the germline ends.

The V gene is TRBV7-9, the J gene TRBJ2-5; 13 bases are a match to TRBD2. Germline V CDR1 and CDR2: SEHNR, FQNEAQ (reference sequence). This CDR3 spans 15 amino acids. The ends lost 4 bases at V and 4 bases at J; junction bases unmatched: 3. CDR3 sequence: CASSSRTSGRETQYF. The CDR3 bases are TGTGCCAGCAGCTCACGGACTAGCGGGAGAGAGACCCAGTACTTC.

The chain links TRBV28 to TRBJ1-2, with D uncertain. Trimming took off 5 bases at V and 4 bases at J, with 14 bases between the two ends. Germline V lookup: CDR1 MDHEN, CDR2 SYDVKM. The CDR3 has 14 amino acids. CDR3 sequence (DNA): TGTGCCAGCAGTACGGGTACGTACGGCTATGGCTACACCTTC. This gives the protein CASSTGTYGYGYTF.

The chain employs TRBV29-1 and TRBJ2-3; 8 bases match TRBD1. This CDR3 has 13 amino acids. After removal of 7 bases from V and 1 base from J, the junction contained 4 bases not matched to a gene. Per germline, CDR1 SQVTM and CDR2 ANQGSEA. The CDR3 sequence: CSASRGRTDTQYF. CDR3 sequence (DNA): TGCAGCGCCAGCAGGGGGCGCACAGATACGCAGTATTTT.

V is TRBV7-9 and J is TRBJ2-7, with D tentatively TRBD2 (5 bases). Trimming took off 1 base at V and 3 bases at J, with 10 bases between the two ends. Germline V gene sequence: CDR1 SEHNR, CDR2 FQNEAQ (reference sequence). CDR3 length equals 14 residues. In DNA, the CDR3 is TGTGCCAGCAGCTTAGATCCCGGGATCTACGAGCAGTACTTC. Its protein product is CASSLDPGIYEQYF.

The chain couples TRBV9 to TRBJ2-7; D perhaps matches TRBD2 (5 bases). The germline gives CDR1 SGDLS, CDR2 YYNGEE. This CDR3 spans 12 amino acids. The V end was cut by 3 bases, the J end by 1 base, with 5 bases between. The DNA for the CDR3 is TGTGCCAGCAGCGGAGGGTCCTACGAGCAGTACTTC. It translates to CASSGGSYEQYF.

The J gene is TRBJ2-7, the V gene TRBV5-1, with 7 bases fitting TRBD1. V shed 4 bases and J 2 bases; nucleotides not matched to a gene: 9. This CDR3 is built from 15 residues. Germline CDR1 and CDR2: SGHRS and YFSETQ. CDR3 amino acids: CASSGTTGNPYEQYF. The CDR3 DNA sequence: TGCGCCAGCAGCGGGACGACAGGGAATCCCTACGAGCAGTACTTC.

In this sample, this clone turned up a few times. The chain recombines TRBV25-1 with TRBJ1-2; perhaps TRBD1 as D (6 bases). Germline V gene lookup returns CDR1 MGHDK and CDR2 SYGVNS. This CDR3 is 13 amino acids long. V was pared by 2 bases and J by 3 bases, with 7 bases between. The CDR3 bases are TGTGCCAGCAGTGAAGGGGGCGACTATGGCTACACCTTC. Its protein product is CASSEGGDYGYTF.

As concerns this clone: Other DNA variants within this sample encode the same CDR3. V is TRBV5-1 and J is TRBJ2-5; 10 bases match TRBD2. This CDR3 region has 13 residues. The germline CDR1 and CDR2 sequences are SGHRS and YFSETQ. With 6 bases clipped from V and 5 bases from J, the junction kept 4 bases outside the gene matches. The CDR3 sequence is CASTASGSETQYF. CDR3 in DNA: TGCGCCAGCACAGCTAGCGGGAGCGAGACCCAGTACTTC.

The count of this clone is one. Here the CDR3 DNA reads TGCAGCGTTGACCTTCGTGCAGGGAACACTGAAGCTTTCTTT. Translated: CSVDLRAGNTEAFF. This chain joins TRBV29-1 and TRBJ1-1, with D unresolved. This CDR3 contains 14 residues. The germline V gene has CDR1 SQVTM and CDR2 ANQGSEA. The V end lost 3 bases, the J end lost 1 base, and 12 bases lay between the germline ends.

The CDR3 DNA follows: TGTGCCAGCAGTGTTCGGGGCGGGACTAACAATGAGCAGTTCTTC. Protein: CASSVRGGTNNEQFF. V gene TRBV6-4 combines with J gene TRBJ2-1; 7 nucleotides match TRBD2. This CDR3 comprises 15 residues. Trimming at V came to 4 bases and at J to 5 bases, leaving 8 bases not matched to a gene. Germline V gene data show CDR1 as MRHNA and CDR2 as SNTAGT.

In this sample, this clone turned up a few times. The chain carries TRBV4-2 and TRBJ2-7, with 9 positions matching TRBD1. The CDR3 is 15 residues long. The V and J ends lost 4 bases and 3 bases, in that order; junction bases with no gene match: 7. The germline V gene has CDR1 LGHNA and CDR2 YNFKEQ. CDR3 region: CASSPLGDRVYEQYF. Written as DNA, the CDR3 is TGTGCCAGCAGCCCCCTGGGGGACAGGGTCTACGAGCAGTACTTC.

V usage is TRBV4-1 and J usage is TRBJ2-3; the D gene is possibly TRBD1 (6 bases). The germline V gene has CDR1 MGHRA and CDR2 YSYEKL. Trimming left V 1 base short and J 5 bases short, with 13 bases between. The CDR3 has 15 amino acids. The CDR3 here is CASSQAGIGGDTQYF. Here the CDR3 DNA reads TGCGCCAGCAGCCAAGCGGGGATAGGGGGAGATACGCAGTATTTT.

This chain uses TRBV11-2 with TRBJ2-2; tentatively, D is TRBD1 (5 bases). This CDR3 is 16 amino acids long. Trimming shortened V by 6 bases and J by 6 bases, and 20 bases separated the two germline ends. In germline, CDR1 is SGHAT, CDR2 FQNNGV. CDR3 residues: CASRNRRGLSSGELFF. The CDR3 DNA follows: TGTGCCAGCAGAAACAGAAGGGGTTTATCCTCCGGGGAGCTGTTTTTT.